This TCR beta chain was captured by sequencing in a study of cytomegalovirus exposure and HLA in healthy donors (dated by TCRdb to about 2017). About the full investigation: According to an earlier analysis of 550 to 700 of the donors, 200 million or so T cells yielded roughly 110 million unique TCR beta sequences and about 300 Gb of sequence data. Approximately 330 gigabases of sequencing data and 91 million or so unique TCR sequences made up an early release that covered roughly 670 HLA-typed donors. Of the approximately 400 genotyped donors, 65% to 90% fell in the genetic ancestry cluster associated with self-reported Caucasian donors. The study was designed to test whether signatures of past pathogen exposure could be identified by cataloging public T cell receptors. The study used immunosequencing to profile the T cell repertoires of approximately 630 subjects and linked those repertoires to cytomegalovirus serostatus. Along with the approximately 620-subject first cohort, a separate validation cohort of 120 different subjects was used. To predict cytomegalovirus infection status, the study brought together high-throughput TCR immunosequencing, statistical association of individual TCRs with disease status, and machine learning. To study patterns of TCR occurrence, a later analysis re-analyzed previously published TCR beta repertoires from 500 to 850 donors and added high-resolution HLA genotyping. The later analysis used no new phenotypic data to find candidate immune exposures, relying instead on TCR beta sequences and their occurrence across donors. To decide whether each TCR beta V gene segment behaved as functional or pseudogenic, an earlier analysis of nearly 600 of the donors relied on high-throughput TCR beta sequencing. Donor age, sex, ethnicity and CMV serostatus were collected together with the repertoire data. In a later genetic analysis, genome-wide SNP genotypes for about 55% of the 666 donors were used, and that subset was treated as a discovery cohort. All discovery cohort repertoires had been generated on a single sequencing platform. HLA typing covered class I and class II loci at four-digit resolution. Typing coverage varied by locus: roughly 620-640 donors for A, B, C, DRB1 and DQB1; more than 500 for DQA1; about 590 for DPA1; approximately 490 for DPB1. Because of strong linkage in the cohort, roughly five DR-DQ haplotypes were treated as single units for association and clustering. Across some 400 genotyped donors of the cohort, an average of approximately 200,000 unique TCR beta nucleotide sequences per donor were sequenced, and about a sixth of those sequences were non-productive. Results and caveats for the whole study, not just this receptor: The classifier was reported to diagnose cytomegalovirus status with high specificity and sensitivity in both the original and validation cohorts. Broadly in line with IMGT annotations, most TCR beta V segments showed up in productive rearrangements about 90% or about 30% of the time in an earlier analysis of 587 of the donors. Some IMGT-functional V segments, including TRBV6-2 and TRBV6-3, could not be told apart with the 87-base-pair reads, so those segments were excluded. The earlier analysis of about 600 of the donors excluded 15 to 20 rarely observed V segments, including chromosome 9 orphons, because counts were too low. Correlated functional status among segregating V segments might reflect linkage disequilibrium, but an unknown experimental factor could not be ruled out. In a later analysis, TCR association rates were found to vary across HLA loci, with the most associated TCRs seen for DRB1 alleles and the fewest for HLA-C alleles. Most TCR sequences were seen in very few donors, while some public TCRs were found in many individuals. A further reported finding was that TCR beta sequences accurately predicted the HLA-A and HLA-B alleles for most subjects in the first cohort. Several of the top co-occurrence clusters appeared to be linked to parvovirus B19, influenza, CMV and Epstein-Barr virus, according to a later analysis. According to a later genetic analysis, donors in an Asian-associated ancestry cluster had fewer N-insertions in productive TCRs than the approximately 610-donor mean. In the study, 150 to 200 TCR beta chains were listed as associated with cytomegalovirus. Because some donors lacked HLA typing at each locus, the association tests relied only on the typed subset. A cluster of highly shared sequence variants was judged likely to be a technical artifact of the sequencing pipeline. Assigning TCR associations to individual alleles was difficult when HLA alleles, especially DR and DQ, strongly co-occurred. Specific HLA alleles were associated with 15,000 to 20,000 TCR beta sequences at a false discovery rate of 0.05 in a later analysis. Compared with equally common non-associated chains, HLA-associated TCR beta chains in a later analysis were more clonally expanded and had lower generation probabilities. It was suggested by the authors that the approach could potentially be generalized to other disease states and immunological phenotypes. In vitro tests confirmed that three of the cytomegalovirus-associated TCR beta chains recognize cytomegalovirus antigens. The cohort was sequenced for TCR beta chains only, and without alpha or paired-chain data the features that could be detected were limited. Roughly uniform sequencing depth across donors was assumed in presence/absence analyses, although this assumption may not hold. Most CMV-associated TCR beta chains appeared to be HLA-restricted in a later analysis, and the HLA associations seemed to be driven largely by CMV exposure. For the cohort, immune exposure information was limited to CMV serostatus. V-gene and J-gene trimming of TCR beta chains was associated with a missense DCLRE1C variant in a later genetic analysis, and the association was replicated in an independent cohort.

CDR1 SGHRS and CDR2 YFSETQ were looked up in the germline V gene. The CDR3, from cysteine to phenylalanine, totals 13 residues. CDR3 DNA only is kept here, 39 bases in frame from base 1. Relative to germline, V is 4 bases shorter and J is 9 bases shorter, with 11 bases between their ends. The cohort consisted of 666 healthy bone marrow donors. All cohort members were sampled while nominally healthy, although unrecorded immune exposures were likely present. The donor tested CMV seropositive, placing the donor among the 289 seropositive members of the cohort. A peripheral blood sample was collected from each donor, and TCR beta sequencing was performed on peripheral blood mononuclear cells. Genomic DNA was extracted from the blood cell samples with the Qiagen DNeasy Blood Extraction Kit. The protocol used for the library was the immunoSEQ multiplex PCR assay. The multiplex PCR relied on a mix of 60 forward primers for TCR Vbeta segments and 13 reverse primers for TCR Jbeta segments. The CDR3 region of rearranged TCR beta genes was amplified from genomic DNA with a multiplex PCR assay. The Illumina HiSeq System was used to sequence the amplified TCR beta libraries as 87-base-pair reads. As for the authors' bioinformatics: In a later analysis, roughly 80 million unique TCR beta chains were counted across the roughly 610 repertoires, and some 10 million of these chains were shared by at least two donors. To remove PCR and sequencing errors, raw reads were error-corrected and collapsed into unique sequences using a nearest-neighbor algorithm that merged closely related sequences. V, D and J gene segments were assigned by aligning CDR3 sequences to IMGT reference sequences. For a sequence to be retained, a match of at least six nucleotides to both a V gene segment and a J gene segment was required. Rearrangements were called productive when the CDR3 lacked stop codons and stayed in frame with V and J; all others were non-productive. Following IMGT convention, CDR3 was defined as the stretch from the second conserved V-encoded cysteine up to the conserved J-encoded phenylalanine. Sequences without an unambiguous match to a single V gene segment were excluded from the earlier analysis of several hundred of the donors. An earlier analysis of 500 to 700 of the donors classified V segments as functional when productive rearrangements were above 56.7% and as segregating when the standard deviation between donors was above 5%. A statistical classification framework was built to diagnose cytomegalovirus status from the catalog of TCR beta chain sequences. In a later analysis, V and J genes were assigned by comparing TCR nucleotide sequences against IMGT/GENE-DB human TR gene sequences. Using the TCRdist pipeline, a later analysis assigned CDR3 sequences along with most-parsimonious VDJ recombination scenarios. A later analysis defined each TCR beta chain by its CDR3 amino acid sequence plus V-gene family, and excluded reads lacking a unique V-gene family. In a later analysis, fewer than 600 highly shared, low-generation-probability nucleotide sequences were removed to address suspected cross-contamination and a sequencing artifact. For each public chain, a later analysis derived a clonal expansion index from normalized ranks of inferred template counts within each repertoire. A later analysis computed generation probabilities with a VDJ recombination model fitted to out-of-frame rearrangements, and checked the results against IGoR. In a later analysis, hypergeometric tests were used to score TCR-TCR, TCR-HLA and TCR-CMV co-occurrence, with a repertoire-size bias correction applied to TCR pairs. To estimate false discovery rates, a later analysis permuted the HLA or CMV assignments 20 times. In a later analysis, co-occurring TCRs were grouped with DBSCAN, and TCRdist sequence similarity was added when clustering was performed within HLA-allele-positive subsets. Repertoires with fewer than 30,000 or more than 120,000 public chains, plus five repertoires with anomalous nucleotide sharing, were excluded from co-occurrence clustering. TCRdb's version of the immuneACCESS table is confined to in-frame rearrangements and falls short of the full clone set. An unresolved V gene accounts for under half of the shortfall where checked; the remainder is of unknown origin. That table is the source of V, J and clone size, and D and trimming were worked out from the DNA. The sample contains 90,000 to 120,000 clones, roughly 77% of them found a single time. Of the sample, just under 4% falls within the top ten clones.

In regard to this clone: No antigen is known for it. No per-base quality is available; no much larger clone lies one base away.

The TCR originated in a woman between 45 and 65 years old in good health and CMV-seropositive. Specimen: PBMCs. This chain joins TRBV5-1 to TRBJ1-6; no D gene is confidently identified. The CDR3 reads as follows: CASSDPSGSPLHF. The nucleotides are TGCGCCAGCAGCGACCCGTCGGGTTCACCCCTCCACTTT.